This T cell receptor (beta chain) stems from a study of cytomegalovirus exposure and HLA in healthy donors. Study context: Within an early data release were tens of millions of unique TCRs drawn from HLA-typed donors. Findings and caveats of the study: Reported results showed that the classifier diagnosed cytomegalovirus status with high specificity and sensitivity. Sequences of the TCR beta chain were said to predict the HLA-A and HLA-B alleles of most subjects accurately.

The CDR3 is 16 residues long. V shed 3 bases, J shed 6 bases, and the junction held 10 bases outside the gene matches. Germline CDR1 LNHDA, CDR2 SQIVND (reference sequence). Worth noting for this clone: The antigen remains unidentified.

The PCR ran on 60 Vbeta and 13 Jbeta primers. Only in-frame clones appear in the TCRdb table, and some are missing; sequencing was by immunoSEQ multiplex PCR. The sample includes over 200,000 clones, 75% to 90% of them seen just once. The sample consisted of PBMCs. The clonotype originates from a woman between 18 and 29 years old in good health and CMV-seronegative. The chain links TRBV19 to TRBJ1-4; 7 bases map to TRBD1. The CDR3, as DNA: TGTGCCAGTAGTATTTCCCGGGACAGCCATTATGAAAAACTGTTTTTT. This sequence encodes CASSISRDSHYEKLFF.